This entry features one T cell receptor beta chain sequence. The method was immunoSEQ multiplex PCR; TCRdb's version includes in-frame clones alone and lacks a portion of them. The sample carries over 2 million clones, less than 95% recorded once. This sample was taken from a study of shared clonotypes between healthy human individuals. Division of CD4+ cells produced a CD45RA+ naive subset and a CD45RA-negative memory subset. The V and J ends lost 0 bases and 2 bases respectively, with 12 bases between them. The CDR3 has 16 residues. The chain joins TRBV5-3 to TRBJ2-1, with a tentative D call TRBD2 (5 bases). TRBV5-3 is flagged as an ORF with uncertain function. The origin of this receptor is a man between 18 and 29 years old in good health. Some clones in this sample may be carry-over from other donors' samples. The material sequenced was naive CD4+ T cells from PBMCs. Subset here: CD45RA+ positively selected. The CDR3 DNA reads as TGTGCCAGAAGCTTGGTAGGTCTAGCCCCCTACAATGAGCAGTTCTTC. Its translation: CARSLVGLAPYNEQFF.